Listed below are T cell receptor beta chains from one sample, sequenced in a study of shared clonotypes between healthy human individuals. Sequencing was performed with immunoSEQ multiplex PCR; in TCRdb, only in-frame clones are kept and a portion is missing. Here the sample spans almost 750,000 clones, about two thirds being singletons. The sequencing input was memory CD4+ T cells sorted from blood. These receptors originate from a woman in her twenties or thirties in good health. Both conserved end residues are part of each CDR3. Each record gives: V gene, D gene, J gene, clone size, CDR3 DNA, CDR3 protein. The D gene is left open where the match is weak. The size entry is marked missing in some rows and otherwise reads once, few, many or a size class.

V gene: TRBV18
D gene: TRBD1
J gene: TRBJ2-7
clone size: -
CDR3 DNA: TGTGCCAGCTCAGCTAGACAGGGCTCCTACGAGCAGTACTTC
CDR3 protein: CASSARQGSYEQYF

V gene: TRBV28
D gene: -
J gene: TRBJ1-2
clone size: -
CDR3 DNA: TGTGCCAGCAGTGGCTTAGGGGGAGGCTATAACTATGGCTACACCTTC
CDR3 protein: CASSGLGGGYNYGYTF

V gene: TRBV5-1
D gene: -
J gene: TRBJ2-1
clone size: -
CDR3 DNA: TGCGCCAGCAGCGGGGGACTTACCAATGAGCAGTTCTTC
CDR3 protein: CASSGGLTNEQFF

V gene: TRBV20-1
D gene: -
J gene: TRBJ1-1
clone size: -
CDR3 DNA: TGCAGTGCTGACGGGAACACTGAAGCTTTCTTT
CDR3 protein: CSADGNTEAFF

V gene: TRBV4-1
D gene: TRBD2
J gene: TRBJ2-7
clone size: -
CDR3 DNA: TGCGCCAGCAGCAAAGGACTAGCGGGAGGGACCTACGAGCAGTACTTC
CDR3 protein: CASSKGLAGGTYEQYF

V gene: TRBV18
D gene: -
J gene: TRBJ1-5
clone size: -
CDR3 DNA: TGTGCCAGCTCGGAAGGACGTCAGGGGCTCAATCAGCCCCAGCATTTT
CDR3 protein: CASSEGRQGLNQPQHF

V gene: TRBV4-2
D gene: TRBD2
J gene: TRBJ2-1
clone size: few
CDR3 DNA: TGTGCCAGCAGCCAGAGGTCTAGCGGGACTAGTTACAATGAGCAGTTCTTC
CDR3 protein: CASSQRSSGTSYNEQFF

V gene: TRBV2
D gene: TRBD2
J gene: TRBJ2-7
clone size: -
CDR3 DNA: TGTGCCAGCAGGCAGCCCCGGGCCGGACTAGACCGCTACGAGCAGTACTTC
CDR3 protein: CASRQPRAGLDRYEQYF

V gene: TRBV7-2
D gene: TRBD1
J gene: TRBJ2-2
clone size: few
CDR3 DNA: TGTGCCAGCAGCTTAGGAGGGGGCGTCGAGGAGCTGTTTTTT
CDR3 protein: CASSLGGGVEELFF

V gene: TRBV28
D gene: -
J gene: TRBJ2-3
clone size: -
CDR3 DNA: TGTGCCAGCAGTCCTGCTCGCAGACAGAGTTACACAGATACGCAGTATTTT
CDR3 protein: CASSPARRQSYTDTQYF

V gene: TRBV6-5
D gene: TRBD1
J gene: TRBJ2-7
clone size: -
CDR3 DNA: TGTGCCAGCAGCCCCGGTCGGGTTAGGGGGCCCGTGTACTTC
CDR3 protein: CASSPGRVRGPVYF

V gene: TRBV19
D gene: -
J gene: TRBJ1-1
clone size: -
CDR3 DNA: TGTGCCAGTAGTATAAGGGCAGCCATGAACACTGAAGCTTTCTTT
CDR3 protein: CASSIRAAMNTEAFF

V gene: TRBV2
D gene: TRBD1
J gene: TRBJ1-5
clone size: -
CDR3 DNA: TGTGCCAGCAGAGGTGGACAGGGGAGCGATCAGCCCCAGCATTTT
CDR3 protein: CASRGGQGSDQPQHF

V gene: TRBV6-6
D gene: -
J gene: TRBJ1-2
clone size: -
CDR3 DNA: TGTGCCAGCAGTTACCCCCGGACAGACAAGCATAGCTACACCTTC
CDR3 protein: CASSYPRTDKHSYTF

V gene: TRBV5-1
D gene: TRBD2
J gene: TRBJ2-1
clone size: -
CDR3 DNA: TGCGCCAGCAGCTTGGGACAGGGACTAGCGAGTTCCTACAATGAGCAGTTCTTC
CDR3 protein: CASSLGQGLASSYNEQFF

V gene: TRBV5-1
D gene: -
J gene: TRBJ2-2
clone size: few
CDR3 DNA: TGCGCCAGCAGAGGGTCGGGAGACGGGACCGGGGAGCTGTTTTTT
CDR3 protein: CASRGSGDGTGELFF

V gene: TRBV7-3
D gene: -
J gene: TRBJ2-1
clone size: -
CDR3 DNA: TGTGCCAGCGGAAACTCGGGGGAGCAGTTCTTC
CDR3 protein: CASGNSGEQFF

V gene: TRBV15
D gene: -
J gene: TRBJ2-5
clone size: -
CDR3 DNA: TGTGCCACCAGCAGAGCTGGCGCTGCGGAGACCCAGTACTTC
CDR3 protein: CATSRAGAAETQYF

V gene: TRBV30
D gene: -
J gene: TRBJ1-3
clone size: many
CDR3 DNA: TGTGCCTGGGACAGGACTGGAAACACCATATATTTT
CDR3 protein: CAWDRTGNTIYF

V gene: TRBV4-1
D gene: TRBD1
J gene: TRBJ2-3
clone size: -
CDR3 DNA: TGCGCCAGCAGCCGGACAGGGTGGGGTCAAGGTACGCAGTATTTT
CDR3 protein: CASSRTGWGQGTQYF

V gene: TRBV7-2
D gene: TRBD2
J gene: TRBJ2-7
clone size: -
CDR3 DNA: TGTGCCAGCAGCGTCCAGACTAGCGGGATAGGGGAGCAGTACTTC
CDR3 protein: CASSVQTSGIGEQYF

V gene: TRBV7-2
D gene: TRBD2
J gene: TRBJ2-7
clone size: -
CDR3 DNA: TGTGCCAGCAGCTTAGGTGGCGGGAGGTCCTACGAGCAGTACTTC
CDR3 protein: CASSLGGGRSYEQYF

V gene: TRBV19
D gene: -
J gene: TRBJ2-1
clone size: once
CDR3 DNA: TGTGCCAGTAGTCCCCTAAACCAGCCCTACAATGAGCAGTTCTTC
CDR3 protein: CASSPLNQPYNEQFF

V gene: TRBV6-5
D gene: -
J gene: TRBJ1-2
clone size: -
CDR3 DNA: TGTGCCAGCAGTGATTGGGGCGGTGGCTACACCTTC
CDR3 protein: CASSDWGGGYTF

V gene: TRBV30
D gene: -
J gene: TRBJ2-2
clone size: -
CDR3 DNA: TGTGCCTGGACTAGGGACAATGTTGACACCGGGGAGCTGTTTTTT
CDR3 protein: CAWTRDNVDTGELFF

V gene: TRBV28
D gene: -
J gene: TRBJ2-5
clone size: -
CDR3 DNA: TGTGCCAGCACCGGGAGCCACGAGACCCAGTACTTC
CDR3 protein: CASTGSHETQYF

V gene: TRBV5-1
D gene: -
J gene: TRBJ2-7
clone size: many
CDR3 DNA: TGCGCCAGCAGCTTGGGAGTTCTCGCAGGGCCCAACGAGCAGTACTTC
CDR3 protein: CASSLGVLAGPNEQYF

V gene: TRBV11-2
D gene: TRBD1
J gene: TRBJ2-2
clone size: -
CDR3 DNA: TGTGCCAGCAGCTTATCAGGGGGCGTTCGGACCGGGGAGCTGTTTTTT
CDR3 protein: CASSLSGGVRTGELFF

V gene: TRBV27
D gene: TRBD1
J gene: TRBJ1-5
clone size: -
CDR3 DNA: TGTGCCAGCAGTCCATTCTTAGCGACAGGGGTTCAGCCCCAGCATTTT
CDR3 protein: CASSPFLATGVQPQHF

V gene: TRBV6-1
D gene: -
J gene: TRBJ2-7
clone size: -
CDR3 DNA: TGTGCCAGCAGTGAAGCGGCTGTAGGGGCTTACGAGCAGTACTTC
CDR3 protein: CASSEAAVGAYEQYF

V gene: TRBV7-2
D gene: -
J gene: TRBJ1-5
clone size: -
CDR3 DNA: TGTGCCAGCAGCTTAGAGGGAGGCAATCAGCCCCAGCATTTT
CDR3 protein: CASSLEGGNQPQHF

V gene: TRBV15
D gene: -
J gene: TRBJ1-3
clone size: -
CDR3 DNA: TGTGCCACCAGTGCGAAACAAAGTGGAAACACCATATATTTT
CDR3 protein: CATSAKQSGNTIYF

V gene: TRBV28
D gene: TRBD2
J gene: TRBJ2-1
clone size: -
CDR3 DNA: TGTGCCAGCGGAATAGCGGGAAGCCCCTACAATGAGCAGTTCTTC
CDR3 protein: CASGIAGSPYNEQFF

V gene: TRBV5-4
D gene: -
J gene: TRBJ1-5
clone size: -
CDR3 DNA: TGTGCCAGCAGCCGCGACCGGGGTAATCAGCCCCAGCATTTT
CDR3 protein: CASSRDRGNQPQHF

V gene: TRBV2
D gene: -
J gene: TRBJ1-1
clone size: -
CDR3 DNA: TGTGCCAGCACCAACAGGTTTGGGGGCACTGAAGCTTTCTTT
CDR3 protein: CASTNRFGGTEAFF

V gene: TRBV2
D gene: TRBD1
J gene: TRBJ1-4
clone size: -
CDR3 DNA: TGTGCCAGCAGTGAAAACAGGGGGTATGAAAAACTGTTTTTT
CDR3 protein: CASSENRGYEKLFF

V gene: TRBV2
D gene: -
J gene: TRBJ1-1
clone size: -
CDR3 DNA: TGTGCCAGCAATCGAATAGGAAGGACTGAAGCTTTCTTT
CDR3 protein: CASNRIGRTEAFF

V gene: TRBV5-6
D gene: TRBD2
J gene: TRBJ2-5
clone size: -
CDR3 DNA: TGTGCCAGCAGCCCTCTAGCGGAAGAGACCCAGTACTTC
CDR3 protein: CASSPLAEETQYF

V gene: TRBV4-1
D gene: -
J gene: TRBJ2-1
clone size: -
CDR3 DNA: TGCGCCAGCAGCCAAGTCGGTATAGGCCGGGAGCAGTTCTTC
CDR3 protein: CASSQVGIGREQFF

V gene: TRBV30
D gene: -
J gene: TRBJ2-5
clone size: -
CDR3 DNA: TGTGCCTGGAGCTCGACCCAAGAGACCCAGTACTTC
CDR3 protein: CAWSSTQETQYF

V gene: TRBV4-1
D gene: -
J gene: TRBJ1-5
clone size: -
CDR3 DNA: TGCGCCAGCAGCCATGATGAAGATCAGCCCCAGCATTTT
CDR3 protein: CASSHDEDQPQHF

V gene: TRBV5-1
D gene: TRBD1
J gene: TRBJ1-2
clone size: -
CDR3 DNA: TGCGCCAGCAGCTTGGAGGGGGCGCTTTATGGCTACACCTTC
CDR3 protein: CASSLEGALYGYTF

V gene: TRBV4-2
D gene: TRBD2
J gene: TRBJ2-1
clone size: -
CDR3 DNA: TGTGCCAGCAGCTCCCCGGGGGTTGCGCTAGCGGGATCTTCTGGGCAGTTCTTC
CDR3 protein: CASSSPGVALAGSSGQFF

V gene: TRBV20-1
D gene: -
J gene: TRBJ2-7
clone size: -
CDR3 DNA: TGCAGTGCTAGAGCTGGCAACGGGCAGTACTTC
CDR3 protein: CSARAGNGQYF